The rows below give T cell receptor beta chains drawn from one sample of a study of tumour-infiltrating T cells in Burkitt lymphoma. TCRdb's copy holds only in-frame clones and misses some; the assay was immunoSEQ multiplex PCR. This sample has 2,000 to 2,500 clones, with over 13% found just once. The sequenced sample consisted of tumor tissue from a relapse. The receptors originated from a human donor with relapsed Burkitt lymphoma. Both conserved end residues are part of each CDR3.

v_call	j_call	cdr3_aa
TRBV9	TRBJ2-2	CASSPRLGSNTGELFF
TRBV5-1	TRBJ2-7	CASSLAAGLSYEQYF
TRBV7-2	TRBJ2-1	CASRELGDNEQFF
TRBV4-1	TRBJ1-1	CASSSDRGRPEAFF
TRBV6-5	TRBJ1-6	CASSRRDPRTLHF
TRBV6-6	TRBJ1-4	CASSWTGTNEKLFF
TRBV7-2	TRBJ2-7	CASSLGGAGRSYEQYF
TRBV7-9	TRBJ1-3	CASSLGPRTSGNTIYF
TRBV7-9	TRBJ1-2	CASSPGQNIYGYTF
TRBV5-5	TRBJ2-3	CASSPGQGAQDTQYF
TRBV7-6	TRBJ2-3	CASSGDTQYF
TRBV5-1	TRBJ2-1	CASSLDPTRSSEQFF
TRBV5-1	TRBJ1-4	CASSLTGANEKLFF
TRBV14	TRBJ2-2	CARPSGGRDTGELFF
TRBV13	TRBJ2-5	CASSSRQGALETQYF
TRBV29-1	TRBJ2-3	CSAKGSGGWADTQYF
TRBV11-2	TRBJ2-7	CASSLVVLEQYF
TRBV2	TRBJ2-7	CASSDISDYEQYF
TRBV28	TRBJ1-1	CASRPLDTEAFF
TRBV19	TRBJ2-3	CASSIRDRSRTDTQYF
TRBV29-1	TRBJ1-4	CSVARAEKLFF
TRBV6-5	TRBJ2-1	CASSYRRGLSYNEQFF
TRBV11-2	TRBJ2-7	CASSLRTGTSYEQYF
TRBV5-1	TRBJ2-3	CASSQLIGGDTDTQYF
TRBV27	TRBJ1-5	CASSWTGIAQPQHF
TRBV30	TRBJ2-7	CAGALAETYEQYF
TRBV5-1	TRBJ2-3	CASSLAHGSGRGTDTQYF
TRBV28	TRBJ2-4	CASTWGNIQYF
TRBV7-8	TRBJ2-5	CASSLAGLAGEETQYF
TRBV6-5	TRBJ1-4	CASSFADRFNEKLFF
TRBV7-8	TRBJ2-1	CASSIGRAGSYNEQFF
TRBV18	TRBJ2-7	CASSSTTGKIAYEQYF
TRBV5-4	TRBJ1-2	CASSPRTGYGYTF
TRBV6-1	TRBJ2-1	CASSEGSRRVRNEQFF
TRBV28	TRBJ1-1	CASSSQPNTEAFF
TRBV6-5	TRBJ1-4	CASSYSSRRGKLFF
TRBV9	TRBJ2-3	CASSPRGSWADTQYF
TRBV7-2	TRBJ2-5	CASSLDTLGETQYF
TRBV6-6	TRBJ2-5	CASSGPEGETQYF
TRBV7-2	TRBJ2-3	CASSSRTSWGTQYF
TRBV5-1	TRBJ2-1	CASSGTSSYNEQFF
TRBV25-1	TRBJ2-5	CASSGQGVETQYF